A selection of T cell receptor beta chains follows, all from one sample in a study of blood T cell repertoires in COVID-19. Libraries were prepared by immunoSEQ multiplex PCR; TCRdb keeps only in-frame clonotypes and omits some of them. The repertoire holds about 190,000 clones, with around 89% as singletons. The source material was peripheral blood. These receptors all come from a man aged 35-49 years with active or convalescent COVID-19. Each CDR3 is given with its conserved first and last residue. A D gene is named only where the DNA matches it firmly. Rows may omit the clone size; those that give it use once, few, many or a size class.

- TRBD1 TRBJ1-5 TRBV29-1 TGCAGCGTTGGACAGGGGGATCAGCCCCAGCATTTT CSVGQGDQPQHF
- - TRBJ2-3 TRBV10-3 TGTGCCATCAGTGACGCGGCTGATACGCAGTATTTT CAISDAADTQYF
- TRBD1 TRBJ1-5 TRBV28 TGTGCCAGCAGTGAGAGACAGGGGGGTCAGCCCCAGCATTTT CASSERQGGQPQHF
- - TRBJ1-5 TRBV3-1/TRBV3-2 TGTGCCAGCAGCCAAGTCCGGACCTGGGGGGAAGGGGATCAGCCCCAGCATTTT CASSQVRTWGEGDQPQHF
- TRBD2 TRBJ2-7 TRBV5-4 TGTGCCAGCAGCCGGGGACTAGCGGGTGAGCCCTACGAGCAGTACTTC CASSRGLAGEPYEQYF
few - TRBJ1-2 TRBV9 TGTGCCAGCAGCGTAGTTGGGTCGGGGTTGCATGGCTACACCTTC CASSVVGSGLHGYTF
- - TRBJ1-1 TRBV30 TGTGCCTGTGGGACTGTTCATTCTGAAGCTTTCTTT CACGTVHSEAFF
- - TRBJ2-6 TRBV5-1 TGCGCCAGCAGTGAGGTGGTCCCCGGGGCCAACGTCCTGACTTTC CASSEVVPGANVLTF
once TRBD1 TRBJ1-4 TRBV15 TGTGCCACCAGTAGGGCAGGGGGTGAAAAACTGTTTTTT CATSRAGGEKLFF
- TRBD2 TRBJ2-7 TRBV20-1 TGCAGTGCTAGATCCCAACTAGCGCTGTACTTC CSARSQLALYF
- TRBD1 TRBJ1-1 TRBV19 TGTGCCAGTAGTTTGGGAGGACAGGCCCGAGGCACTGAAGCTTTCTTT CASSLGGQARGTEAFF
- - TRBJ1-2 TRBV18 TGTGCCAGCTCCCTCTCCGATGAGGGCTATGGCTACACCTTC CASSLSDEGYGYTF
- - TRBJ1-2 TRBV19 TGTGCCAGTAGTATAAATGGAGATAACTATGGCTACACCTTC CASSINGDNYGYTF
- - TRBJ1-2 TRBV7-9 TGTGCCAGCAGCTTAGGAGTTCGGGGTGACGGCTACACCTTC CASSLGVRGDGYTF
- TRBD1 TRBJ1-1 TRBV28 TGTGCCAGCAGAACACAGGGGGTGATGAACACTGAAGCTTTCTTT CASRTQGVMNTEAFF
- - TRBJ1-1 TRBV3-1/TRBV3-2 TGTGCCAGCACCGCACGAGAGGCTGTAAACACTGAAGCTTTCTTT CASTAREAVNTEAFF
- TRBD1 TRBJ2-6 TRBV28 TGTGCCAGCAGTGGGGGACAGGGGAGTTACTCTGGGGCCAACGTCCTGACTTTC CASSGGQGSYSGANVLTF
- - TRBJ2-5 TRBV15 TGTGCCACCAGCAGGGGGACAAGGGAGACCCAGTACTTC CATSRGTRETQYF
- - TRBJ1-2 TRBV28 TGTGCCAGCAGTTTTCCCCCTCTAGCCCTCTATGGCTACACCTTC CASSFPPLALYGYTF
- - TRBJ2-7 TRBV5-1 TGCGCCAGCAGCTTGGCTCCGGGTGTGGAGTTCTACGAGCAGTACTTC CASSLAPGVEFYEQYF
- TRBD1 TRBJ1-4 TRBV13 TGTGCCAGCAGCTTAGAAGTGGGACAGGGTGCAACTAATGAAAAACTGTTTTTT CASSLEVGQGATNEKLFF
- TRBD1 TRBJ2-7 TRBV7-8 TGTGCCAGCAGCTCAAGGGACAGGGTACGAGAGCAGTACTTC CASSSRDRVREQYF
few - TRBJ1-2 TRBV7-2 TGTGCCAGCAGCCTAGGACTTACAGGTGGCTATGGCTACACCTTC CASSLGLTGGYGYTF
- TRBD1 TRBJ1-3 TRBV13 TGTGCCAGCAGCGTCGGACAGGGGGCGAGGGGAAACACCATATATTTT CASSVGQGARGNTIYF
- - TRBJ2-7 TRBV14 TGTGCCAGCAGCCGGGGCCAGCTCCCCTACGAGCAGTACTTC CASSRGQLPYEQYF
- - TRBJ1-1 TRBV6-6 TGTGCCAGCAGCCTCGGACAGTCTCTGATGAACACTGAAGCTTTCTTT CASSLGQSLMNTEAFF
- - TRBJ1-6 TRBV5-4 TGTGCCAGCAGCTTCATGAAGAGTTCACCCCTCCACTTT CASSFMKSSPLHF
- TRBD1 TRBJ1-1 TRBV7-8 TGTGCCAGCAGCGCTGGGACAGGGAACACTGAAGCTTTCTTT CASSAGTGNTEAFF
many - TRBJ1-3 TRBV5-4 TGTGCCAGCAGCTTGTCGGGTAGTGGAAACACCATATATTTT CASSLSGSGNTIYF
- TRBD1 TRBJ2-7 TRBV6-2/TRBV6-3 TGTGCCAGCAGTTACGGGATCGGGACAGGGGCGAGGAGGGCTAACTACGAGCAGTACTTC CASSYGIGTGARRANYEQYF
once - TRBJ2-1 TRBV19 TGTGCCAGTAGTATTTTTAGCAGCTACAATGAGCAGTTCTTC CASSIFSSYNEQFF
- TRBD1 TRBJ1-5 TRBV7-2 TGTGCCAGCAGCTTAGAGGGGGCCGGGAGCAATCAGCCCCAGCATTTT CASSLEGAGSNQPQHF
- TRBD2 TRBJ2-2 TRBV20-1 TGCAGTGCTAGTAGGACTAGCGGGGGGCCGAACACCGGGGAGCTGTTTTTT CSASRTSGGPNTGELFF
- - TRBJ2-1 TRBV12-3/TRBV12-4 TGTGCCAGCAGTCTTGGACTAGAGCAGTTCTTC CASSLGLEQFF